The clone carrying this T cell receptor (beta chain) has ten or more counts. Relying on iRepertoire HTBI primers and Arm-PCR of CDR3 regions, the team built TCR beta libraries. TCRdb ran MiXCR on the multiplex PCR reads and lists one entry per CDR3 protein. The sample includes 530,000 or so distinct CDR3 sequences, 15% to 20% of them seen just once. This sample stems from a study of regulatory T cells in long-lasting Graves disease. Time point here: newly diagnosed GD, antithyroid drugs for less than 3 months. The TCR library was prepared using RNA isolated from PBMCs. Germline CDR1 and CDR2: GTSNPN and SVGIG (reference sequence). Trimming pared 5 bases from V and 3 bases from J, leaving 8 bases between. The CDR3 totals 12 residues. Another study also made use of these data, one on T cells in Graves' hyperthyroidism and ophthalmopathy.

The chain is built from TRBV30 and TRBJ2-1; possibly TRBD2 for D (5 bases). This TCR was recovered from a man younger than 35 with Graves disease. Sequencing used peripheral blood mononuclear cells (PBMCs), obtained at new diagnosis, from a patient treated with antithyroid drugs. The CDR3 nucleotides read TGTGCCTGGGGGGAGTACTACAATGAGCAGTTCTTC. Translating gives CAWGEYYNEQFF. The full variable domain, with the rest looked up from reference TRBV30 and TRBJ2-1, is SQTIHQWPATLVQPVGSPLSLECTVEGTSNPNLYWYRQAAGRGLQLLFYSVGIGQISSEVPQNLSASRPQDRQFILSSKKLLLSDSGFYLCAWGEYYNEQFFGPGTRLTVL.